This entry lists 29 T cell receptor beta chains sequenced from one sample in a study of glioma-infiltrating T cells. TCR alpha and beta CDR3 regions were amplified from RNA using iRepertoire nested multiplex PCR. A single record per CDR3 protein comes from TCRdb applying MiXCR to the multiplex PCR reads. The sample has approximately 120,000 distinct CDR3 sequences; around 25% are singletons. The sequencing input was glioma tissue, nonneoplastic brain tissue, or PBMCs (not recorded which). The receptors come from a human donor with low-grade glioma or glioblastoma, undergoing nonglioma brain surgery, or in good health (not recorded which).

Many counts were recorded for this clonotype. The CDR3 sequence: CASSIDRAYSNQPQHF. The CDR3 DNA is TGTGCCAGTAGTATAGATCGAGCCTATAGCAATCAGCCCCAGCATTTT. This chain joins TRBV19 and TRBJ1-5; D is uncertain. There are 16 residues in the CDR3. With 0 bases removed from V and 0 bases from J, the gap between germline ends came to 9 bases. Germline V gene sequence: CDR1 LNHDA, CDR2 SQIVND (reference sequence).

This clonotype has a count of ten or more. The chain employs TRBV7-2 and TRBJ2-1; D gene unclear. Germline CDR1 is SGHTA and CDR2 is FQGNSA. The CDR3 runs to 15 residues. V dropped 2 bases and J dropped 0 bases, with 8 bases sitting between them. The CDR3 protein is CASSLFGYSYNEQFF. CDR3 nucleotide sequence: TGTGCCAGCAGCTTATTCGGTTACTCCTACAATGAGCAGTTCTTC.

The rearrangement uses TRBV12-3 or TRBV12-4 and TRBJ2-1, with 9 bases that match TRBD2. V lost 3 bases, J lost 4 bases, and 4 bases stayed unmatched. There are 15 residues in the CDR3. As DNA, the CDR3 is TGTGCCAGCAGTTTGGAAGCGGGGGGATACAATGAGCAGTTCTTC. Translation: CASSLEAGGYNEQFF.

This clonotype was detected many times. This chain links TRBV7-9 with TRBJ2-3; unclear D gene. This CDR3 region has 15 residues. The V end lost 2 bases, the J end lost 0 bases, and 9 bases lay between the germline ends. In germline, CDR1 is SEHNR, CDR2 FQNEAQ (reference sequence). The CDR3 DNA reads as TGTGCCAGCAGCTTAATTTCCGTCAGCACAGATACGCAGTATTTT. Its protein is CASSLISVSTDTQYF.

This clonotype was observed at least ten times. The chain joins TRBV25-1 to TRBJ1-1; the D is unclear. Germline V gene data show CDR1 as MGHDK and CDR2 as SYGVNS. V was trimmed by 1 base and J by 0 bases, leaving 9 bases between them. The CDR3 length is 15 residues. The CDR3 here is CASSELAGMNTEAFF. CDR3 coding DNA: TGTGCCAGCAGTGAATTGGCAGGTATGAACACTGAAGCTTTCTTT.

This clonotype was seen ten or more times. The V and J genes are TRBV7-8 and TRBJ2-1; 11 bases line up with TRBD2. Per the germline V gene, CDR1 is SGHVS and CDR2 is FQNEAQ. This CDR3 has 22 residues. V lost 2 bases and J lost 3; bases outside the gene matches: 21. CDR3: CASSLTPPPGLAENRDYNEQFF. The CDR3 region has the DNA TGTGCCAGCAGCTTAACCCCTCCGCCGGGACTAGCGGAGAATAGGGACTACAATGAGCAGTTCTTC.

The sample holds many counts of this clonotype. The chain joins TRBV9 to TRBJ2-3; maybe TRBD1 (5 bases). The CDR3 runs to 15 residues. Germline CDR1 is SGDLS and CDR2 is YYNGEE. The V end lost 0 bases, the J end lost 2 bases, and 10 bases lay between the germline ends. CDR3 DNA sequence: TGTGCCAGCAGCGTAGAAAGGGGTTCCACAGATACGCAGTATTTT. Residues: CASSVERGSTDTQYF.

In its sample, this clonotype was seen many times. The chain is built from TRBV4-3 and TRBJ2-7; possibly TRBD2 for D (7 bases). V lost 1 base to trimming and J lost 5 bases, with 12 bases between them. Per the germline V gene, CDR1 is LGHNA and CDR2 is YSLEER. The CDR3 sequence is 14 residues long. CDR3 region: CASSQGGGGNEQYF. In DNA, the CDR3 is TGCGCCAGCAGCCAAGGAGGGGGGGGCAACGAGCAGTACTTC.

This clonotype was counted many times. The chain recombines TRBV5-1 with TRBJ2-2; possible D gene TRBD2, 6 bases. The germline V gene encodes CDR1 SGHRS and CDR2 YFSETQ. V was shortened by 2 bases and J by 2 bases, with 13 bases between the two germline ends. The length of the CDR3 is 16 residues. In DNA, the CDR3 is TGCGCCAGCAGCTTATCTATGGGAGGAAACACCGGGGAGCTGTTTTTT. Translated, it gives CASSLSMGGNTGELFF.

As to this clonotype: One base away lies a much larger clone, so this may be a sequencing read error. V is TRBV29-1 and J is TRBJ1-4; D not resolved. This CDR3 spans 13 amino acids. Germline lookup yields CDR1 SQVTM and CDR2 ANQGSEA. The CDR3 DNA reads as TGCAGCGTTGGCGGGGTTAATAGGGAAAAACTGCTTTTT. It yields the protein CSVGGVNREKLLF.

This clonotype was counted ten times or more. The rearrangement uses TRBV12-3 or TRBV12-4 and TRBJ1-5; D unresolved. V was clipped by 7 bases and J by 2 bases, with 18 bases between them. The CDR3 consists of 16 residues. The CDR3 coding sequence is TGTGCCAGCACCACGAGTCGTCGGGGAGGCAATCAGCCCCAGCATTTT. Translating gives CASTTSRRGGNQPQHF.

Regarding this clonotype: This clone may be a read error of a much larger clone one base away. This sequence joins TRBV7-9 and TRBJ2-6; 7 bases fit TRBD1. After removal of 4 bases from V and 2 bases from J, the junction contained 2 bases not matched to a gene. The CDR3 sequence is 15 residues long. Germline-derived CDR1 and CDR2 are SEHNR and FQNEAQ (reference sequence). CDR3 loop: CASSSDRTGANVLTF. The CDR3 coding sequence is TGTGCCAGCAGCTCGGACAGGACTGGGGCCAACGTCCTGACTTTC.

The chain recombines TRBV5-1 with TRBJ1-1, with a possible D match to TRBD1 (5 bases). In germline, CDR1 is SGHRS, CDR2 YFSETQ. V gave up 1 base and J gave up 1 base, with 14 bases separating them. The CDR3 has 16 amino acids. This CDR3 reads CASSLSYSTENTEAFF. The CDR3 nucleotides are TGCGCCAGCAGCTTGAGTTATTCGACAGAGAACACTGAAGCTTTCTTT.

Many counts were recorded for this clonotype. The rearrangement links TRBV6-2 or TRBV6-3 to TRBJ2-7; 9 nucleotides line up with TRBD1. The CDR3 consists of 15 residues. Germline values: CDR1 MNHEY, CDR2 SVGEGT. V lost 7 bases, J lost 5 bases, and 12 bases stayed unmatched. This chain's CDR3 is CASKPRGQGDHEQYF. As DNA, the CDR3 is TGTGCCAGCAAACCGAGGGGACAGGGAGACCACGAGCAGTACTTC.

This clonotype was recorded only once. One base away lies a much larger clone, so this may be a sequencing read error. Given the absence of the conserved phenylalanine or tryptophan at the CDR3 end, a read error is likely. The genes are TRBV7-9 and TRBJ2-7, with D unresolved. Trimming stripped 4 bases from V and 5 bases from J, with 9 bases between. Germline V gene sequence: CDR1 SEHNR, CDR2 FQNEAQ (reference sequence). The length of the CDR3 is 12 residues. CDR3 nucleotides: TGTGCCAGCAGCTCCTCCCTCAACGAGCAGTACCTC. It specifies CASSSSLNEQYL.

There are many counts of this clonotype. V usage is TRBV2 and J usage is TRBJ2-1; D remains ambiguous. The germline V gene encodes CDR1 SNHLY and CDR2 FYNNEI. Trimming stripped 5 bases from V and 0 bases from J, with 5 bases between. The CDR3 extends over 13 amino acids. Here the CDR3 reads CASSTVSYNEQFF. Written as DNA, the CDR3 is TGTGCCAGCAGTACAGTCTCCTACAATGAGCAGTTCTTC.

This clonotype showed up many times. This chain connects TRBV29-1 to TRBJ1-3; D remains unclear. The ends were cut back, 4 bases at V and 1 base at J, with 8 bases in the middle. Germline V gene sequence: CDR1 SQVTM, CDR2 ANQGSEA. The CDR3 spans 13 residues. The CDR3 protein is CSVVMNSGNTIYF. CDR3 in DNA: TGCAGCGTTGTAATGAATTCTGGAAACACCATATATTTT.

This clonotype was detected many times. This chain connects TRBV28 to TRBJ1-2; the D is unclear. Trimming shortened V by 3 bases and J by 5 bases, and 7 bases separated the two germline ends. Germline CDR1 is MDHEN and CDR2 is SYDVKM. The CDR3 has 12 amino acids. The CDR3 spells CASSFEVYGYTF. The CDR3 region has the DNA TGTGCCAGCAGTTTTGAGGTTTATGGCTACACCTTC.

This clonotype has a count of ten or more. This rearrangement joins TRBV7-9 to TRBJ2-7; a weak D match, TRBD2 (5 bases). Looked up from germline, CDR1 is SEHNR and CDR2 is FQNEAQ (reference sequence). The CDR3 spans 14 residues. Trimming removed 7 bases from V and 2 bases from J, with 15 bases in between. This CDR3 reads CASNLGSGTYEQYF. CDR3 sequence (DNA): TGTGCCAGCAACCTAGGGAGCGGAACCTACGAGCAGTACTTC.

The V gene is TRBV14, the J gene TRBJ1-1; tentative D call: TRBD1 (5 bases). This CDR3 spans 15 amino acids. Germline V CDR1 and CDR2: SGHDN, FVKESK. V gave up 4 bases and J gave up 1 base, with 13 bases separating them. In DNA form, the CDR3 reads TGTGCCAGCAGCCCGGGGGAGGGACCGAACACTGAAGCTTTCTTT. Encoded protein: CASSPGEGPNTEAFF.

This clonotype was seen more than once but under ten times. This chain connects TRBV29-1 to TRBJ2-1, with TRBD2 matching 8 bases. Germline-derived CDR1 and CDR2 are SQVTM and ANQGSEA. V lost 3 bases and J lost 6; bases outside the gene matches: 19. The CDR3 runs 18 residues. The CDR3 sequence is CSVEGSWRGAIQGNEQFF. CDR3 nucleotides: TGCAGCGTTGAGGGTAGTTGGCGGGGGGCAATTCAGGGCAATGAGCAGTTCTTC.

Note on this clonotype: The junction differs from germline at one of its ends, possibly a read error. The chain links TRBV20-1 to TRBJ2-1; a possible D gene is TRBD2 (5 bases). Germline V lookup: CDR1 DFQATT, CDR2 SNEGSKA (reference sequence). CDR3 length: 13 residues. CDR3 sequence reads: CSARARVHNEQFF. CDR3 in DNA: TGCAGTGCTAGAGCGCGGGTCCACAATGAGCAGTTCTTT.

In this sample, this clonotype turned up many times. The gene calls are TRBV6-1 and TRBJ2-3; perhaps TRBD1 as D (7 bases). This CDR3 is built from 15 residues. Trimming took off 5 bases at V and 6 bases at J, with 18 bases between the two ends. Per the germline V gene, CDR1 is MNHNS and CDR2 is SASEGT. The CDR3 here is CASSSLQGGADTQYF. CDR3 in DNA: TGTGCCAGCAGTTCCCTGCAGGGGGGAGCCGATACGCAGTATTTT.

This chain uses TRBV12-3 or TRBV12-4 with TRBJ2-7, with 9 bases identical to TRBD1. After removal of 6 bases from V and 4 bases from J, the junction contained 10 bases not matched to a gene. The CDR3 is 15 residues long. CDR3 in amino acids: CASSPRGQGRYEQYF. The DNA of the CDR3 is TGTGCCAGCAGCCCACGGGGACAGGGTCGATACGAGCAGTACTTC.

This clonotype has only a few counts. This rearrangement joins TRBV13 to TRBJ2-7, with unresolved D. Germline CDR1 PRHDT, CDR2 FYEKMQ (reference sequence). The length of the CDR3 is 15 residues. V shed 2 bases and J shed 3 bases, with 14 bases lying between them. This CDR3 is CASSLSPPKDYEQYF. DNA of the CDR3: TGTGCCAGCAGCTTATCTCCCCCTAAGGACTACGAGCAGTACTTC.

This clonotype is a singleton in its sample. The chain links TRBV19 to TRBJ1-2, with TRBD1 matching 8 bases. Germline V gene lookup returns CDR1 LNHDA and CDR2 SQIVND (reference sequence). After removal of 5 bases from V and 1 base from J, the junction contained 3 bases not matched to a gene. The CDR3 contains 14 residues. The CDR3 spells CASSGTGGNYGYTF. The CDR3 nucleotides are TGTGCCAGTAGTGGGACAGGAGGTAACTATGGCTACACCTTC.

This clonotype was seen at least ten times. V is TRBV5-1 and J is TRBJ1-1; TRBD1 matches at 9 bases. Trimming took 4 bases from V and 0 from J; bases not matched to a gene: 1. Germline V gene data show CDR1 as SGHRS and CDR2 as YFSETQ. The CDR3 has 14 residues. CDR3 residues: CASSGDRVNTEAFF. CDR3 in DNA: TGCGCCAGCAGCGGGGACAGGGTGAACACTGAAGCTTTCTTT. Full variable domain (rest looked up from reference TRBV5-1 and TRBJ1-1): KAGVTQTPRYLIKTRGQQVTLSCSPISGHRSVSWYQQTPGQGLQFLFEYFSETQRNKGNFPGRFSGRQFSNSRSEMNVSTLELGDSALYLCASSGDRVNTEAFFGQGTRLTVV.

This clonotype was counted many times. This chain connects TRBV4-3 to TRBJ2-2; no firm D call. The V and J ends lost 1 base and 10 bases respectively, with 10 bases between them. This CDR3 has 13 amino acids. The germline CDR1 and CDR2 sequences are LGHNA and YSLEER. This CDR3 reads CASSQASYEELFF. CDR3 DNA sequence: TGCGCCAGCAGCCAAGCGTCCTACGAGGAGCTGTTTTTT.

The CDR3, as DNA: TGTGCCAGTAGTTACTGGCAGAGCAATGAGCAGTTCTTC. It specifies CASSYWQSNEQFF. The chain is built from TRBV19 and TRBJ2-1; no reliable D call. The CDR3 runs 13 residues. Trimming pared 5 bases from V and 6 bases from J, leaving 11 bases between. Germline V gene lookup returns CDR1 LNHDA and CDR2 SQIVND (reference sequence). The whole variable domain, filled in from reference TRBV19 and TRBJ2-1, reads DGGITQSPKYLFRKEGQNVTLSCEQNLNHDAMYWYRQDPGQGLRLIYYSQIVNDFQKGDIAEGYSVSREKKESFPLTVTSAQKNPTAFYLCASSYWQSNEQFFGPGTRLTVL.